This T cell receptor (beta chain) originates from a study of siplizumab effects on memory and regulatory T cells. V gave up 0 bases and J gave up 4 bases, with 10 bases separating them. CDR1 and CDR2 (germline): SGHKS, YYEKEE (reference sequence). This CDR3 spans 14 amino acids. This clone has only a few counts. The antigen remains undetermined. The method was immunoSEQ multiplex PCR; TCRdb's version includes in-frame clones alone and lacks a portion of them. The table lists approximately 16,000 clones, approximately 45% of them singletons, with under 10% in the top ten. The authors kept the mixed lymphocyte reaction cells in coculture at 37°C for over five days.

Sample: CFSE-low (dividing) CD4+ T cells sorted from an allogeneic mixed lymphocyte reaction. The gene calls are TRBV5-5 and TRBJ1-1; tentative D call: TRBD1 (5 bases). The clonotype originates from a human donor in good health; the cells came from an allogeneic mixed lymphocyte reaction. Some clones in this sample may be carry-over from other donors' samples. In DNA form, the CDR3 reads TGTGCCAGCAGCTTGGCATACGGGGCCACTGAAGCTTTCTTT. Amino acids: CASSLAYGATEAFF.